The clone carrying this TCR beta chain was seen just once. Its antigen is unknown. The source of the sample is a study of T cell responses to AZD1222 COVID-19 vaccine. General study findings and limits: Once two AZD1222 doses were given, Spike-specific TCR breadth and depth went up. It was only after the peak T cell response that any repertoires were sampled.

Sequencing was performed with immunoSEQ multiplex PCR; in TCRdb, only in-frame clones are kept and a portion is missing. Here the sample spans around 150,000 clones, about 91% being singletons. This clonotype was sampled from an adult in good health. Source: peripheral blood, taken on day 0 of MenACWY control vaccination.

In DNA form, the CDR3 reads TGTGCCAGCAGTCCTAGCGGGAGGGGCGAGCAGTACTTC. It encodes CASSPSGRGEQYF. V is TRBV28 and J is TRBJ2-7, with 12 bases lining up with TRBD2. CDR3 length equals 13 residues. Trimming cost V 5 bases and J 6 bases; bases outside gene matches: 2. Per germline, CDR1 MDHEN and CDR2 SYDVKM. The full variable domain, with the rest looked up from reference TRBV28 and TRBJ2-7, is DVKVTQSSRYLVKRTGEKVFLECVQDMDHENMFWYRQDPGLGLRLIYFSYDVKMKEKGDIPEGYSVSREKKERFSLILESASTNQTSMYLCASSPSGRGEQYFGPGTRLTVT.